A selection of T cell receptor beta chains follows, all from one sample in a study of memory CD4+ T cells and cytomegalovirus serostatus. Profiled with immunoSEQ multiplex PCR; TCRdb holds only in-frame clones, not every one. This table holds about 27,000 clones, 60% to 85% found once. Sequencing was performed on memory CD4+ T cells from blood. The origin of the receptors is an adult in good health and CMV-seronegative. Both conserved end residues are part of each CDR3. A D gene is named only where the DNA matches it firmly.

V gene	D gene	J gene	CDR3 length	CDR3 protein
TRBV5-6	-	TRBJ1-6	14	CASSLALTDSPLHF
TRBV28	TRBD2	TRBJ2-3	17	CASSLLGLAGGRDTQYF
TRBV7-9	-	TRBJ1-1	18	CASSLAQGQGRYRTEAFF
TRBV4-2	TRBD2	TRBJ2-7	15	CASSRGGQGSYEQYF
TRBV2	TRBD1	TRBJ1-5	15	CASRGQTYSNQPQHF
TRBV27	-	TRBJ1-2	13	CASSLRENYGYTF
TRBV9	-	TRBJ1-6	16	CASSTQSSGEGSPLHF
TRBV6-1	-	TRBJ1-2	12	CATWWGGYGYTF
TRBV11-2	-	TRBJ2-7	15	CASSSPYRGDYEQYF
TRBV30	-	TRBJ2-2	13	CAWSEGVTGELFF
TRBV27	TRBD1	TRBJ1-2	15	CASSFGQGGNYGYTF